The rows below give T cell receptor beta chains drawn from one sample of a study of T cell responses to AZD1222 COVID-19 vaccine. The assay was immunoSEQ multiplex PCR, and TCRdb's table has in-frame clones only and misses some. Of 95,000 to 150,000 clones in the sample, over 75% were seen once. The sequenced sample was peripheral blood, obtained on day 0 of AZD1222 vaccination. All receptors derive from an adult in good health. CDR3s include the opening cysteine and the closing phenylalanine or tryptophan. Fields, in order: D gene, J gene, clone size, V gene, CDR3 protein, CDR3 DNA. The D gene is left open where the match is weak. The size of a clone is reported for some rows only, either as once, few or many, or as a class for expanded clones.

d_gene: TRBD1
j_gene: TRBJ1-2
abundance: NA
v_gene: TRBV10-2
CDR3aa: CASSQQGGDYGYTF
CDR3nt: TGCGCCAGCAGCCAGCAGGGGGGGGACTATGGCTACACCTTC

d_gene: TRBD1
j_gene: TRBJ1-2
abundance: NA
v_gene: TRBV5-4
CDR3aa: CASSLARQGTNYGYTF
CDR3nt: TGTGCCAGCAGCTTGGCCCGACAGGGGACTAACTATGGCTACACCTTC

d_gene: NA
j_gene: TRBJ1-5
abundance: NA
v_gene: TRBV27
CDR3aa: CASSLWGDKQYSNQPQHF
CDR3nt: TGTGCCAGCAGTTTATGGGGGGACAAGCAATATAGCAATCAGCCCCAGCATTTT

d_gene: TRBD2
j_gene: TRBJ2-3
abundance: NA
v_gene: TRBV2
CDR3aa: CASISGITDTQYF
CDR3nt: TGTGCCAGCATCAGCGGGATCACAGATACGCAGTATTTT

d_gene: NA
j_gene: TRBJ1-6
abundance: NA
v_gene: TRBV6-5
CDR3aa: CASSYLDNNSPLHF
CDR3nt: TGTGCCAGCAGTTACTTAGATAATAATTCACCCCTCCACTTT

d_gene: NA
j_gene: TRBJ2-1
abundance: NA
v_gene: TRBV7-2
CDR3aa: CASSLSQAGEQFF
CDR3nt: TGTGCCAGCAGCTTAAGTCAGGCGGGTGAGCAGTTCTTC

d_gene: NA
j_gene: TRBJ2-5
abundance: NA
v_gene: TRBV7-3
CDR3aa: CASSQGLADLRETQYF
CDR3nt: TGTGCCAGCAGCCAGGGGCTAGCGGACCTTCGGGAGACCCAGTACTTC

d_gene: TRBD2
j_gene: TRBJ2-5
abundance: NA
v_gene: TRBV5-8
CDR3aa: CASSPSGGGLAQETQYF
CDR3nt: TGTGCCAGCAGCCCTAGCGGGGGAGGATTGGCCCAAGAGACCCAGTACTTC

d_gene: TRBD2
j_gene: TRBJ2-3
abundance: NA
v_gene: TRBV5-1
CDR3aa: CASSGGTSGRADTQYF
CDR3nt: TGCGCCAGCAGCGGCGGGACTAGCGGGAGGGCAGATACGCAGTATTTT

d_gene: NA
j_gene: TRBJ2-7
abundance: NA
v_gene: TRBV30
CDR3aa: CAWSVPRGRREQYF
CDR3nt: TGTGCCTGGAGTGTACCCCGAGGACGACGCGAGCAGTACTTC

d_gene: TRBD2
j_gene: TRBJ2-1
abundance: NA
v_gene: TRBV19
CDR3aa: CASKDRPGLAGGPFNEQFF
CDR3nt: TGTGCCAGTAAGGATCGACCGGGACTAGCGGGAGGGCCGTTCAATGAGCAGTTCTTC

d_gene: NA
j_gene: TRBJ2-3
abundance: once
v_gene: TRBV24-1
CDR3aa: CATSDLSGDTQYF
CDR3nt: TGTGCCACCAGTGACCTCTCAGGGGATACGCAGTATTTT

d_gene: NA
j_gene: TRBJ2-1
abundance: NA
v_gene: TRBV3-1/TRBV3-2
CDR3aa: CASSQGRLGNEQFF
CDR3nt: TGTGCCAGCAGCCAAGGACGTCTGGGGAATGAGCAGTTCTTC

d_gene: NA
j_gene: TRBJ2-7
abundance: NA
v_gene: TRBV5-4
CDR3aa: CASSLKGQDTYEQYF
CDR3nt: TGTGCCAGCAGCTTGAAGGGGCAGGATACCTACGAGCAGTACTTC

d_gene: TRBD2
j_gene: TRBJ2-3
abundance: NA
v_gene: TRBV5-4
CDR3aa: CASSAGGGPVQSTQYF
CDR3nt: TGTGCCAGCAGCGCGGGGGGGGGCCCCGTCCAGAGTACGCAGTATTTT

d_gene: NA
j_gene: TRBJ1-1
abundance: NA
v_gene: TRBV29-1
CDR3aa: CSVEDRRATEAFF
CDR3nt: TGCAGCGTTGAAGATAGGAGGGCCACTGAAGCTTTCTTT

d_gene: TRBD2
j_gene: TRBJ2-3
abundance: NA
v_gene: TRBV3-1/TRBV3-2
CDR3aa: CASNLVKAGDLKDTDTQYF
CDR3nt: TGTGCCAGCAACCTGGTGAAGGCGGGAGATTTGAAGGACACAGATACGCAGTATTTT

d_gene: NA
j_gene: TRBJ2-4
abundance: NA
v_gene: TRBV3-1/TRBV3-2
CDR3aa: CASSQRTDIQYF
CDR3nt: TGTGCCAGCAGTCAGAGGACAGACATTCAGTACTTC

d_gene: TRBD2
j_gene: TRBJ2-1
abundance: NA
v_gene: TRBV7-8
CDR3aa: CASSFIASGRAANEQFF
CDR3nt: TGTGCCAGCAGCTTTATAGCTAGCGGGAGGGCTGCAAATGAGCAGTTCTTC

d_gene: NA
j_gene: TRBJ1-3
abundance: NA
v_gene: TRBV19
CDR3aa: CASSLRASTGNTIYF
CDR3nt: TGTGCCAGTAGTTTAAGGGCGTCGACTGGAAACACCATATATTTT

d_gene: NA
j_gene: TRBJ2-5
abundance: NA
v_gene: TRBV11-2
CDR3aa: CASSLVTPQETQYF
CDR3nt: TGTGCCAGCAGCTTAGTTACCCCTCAAGAGACCCAGTACTTC

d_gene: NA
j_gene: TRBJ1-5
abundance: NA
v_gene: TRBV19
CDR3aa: CASSVGDSNQPQHF
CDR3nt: TGTGCCAGTAGTGTAGGGGATAGCAATCAGCCCCAGCATTTT

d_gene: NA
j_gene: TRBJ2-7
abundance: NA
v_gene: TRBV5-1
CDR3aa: CASSLGGVVYEQYF
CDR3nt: TGCGCCAGCAGCTTGGGAGGGGTAGTTTACGAGCAGTACTTC

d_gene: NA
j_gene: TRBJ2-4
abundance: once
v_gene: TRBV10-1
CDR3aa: CASSEEGVNIQYF
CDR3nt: TGCGCCAGCAGTGAGGAGGGGGTAAACATTCAGTACTTC

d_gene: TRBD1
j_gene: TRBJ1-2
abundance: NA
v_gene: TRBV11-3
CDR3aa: CASNFGSGTGGPISYGYTF
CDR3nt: TGTGCCAGCAACTTCGGGTCCGGGACAGGGGGTCCCATTTCCTATGGCTACACCTTC

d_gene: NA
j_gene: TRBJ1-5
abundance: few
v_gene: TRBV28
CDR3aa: CASSLRGPYSNQPQHF
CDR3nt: TGTGCCAGCAGTTTAAGGGGTCCTTATAGCAATCAGCCCCAGCATTTT

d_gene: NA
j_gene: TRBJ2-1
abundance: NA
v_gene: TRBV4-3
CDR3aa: CASSQDDQRPYNEQFF
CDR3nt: TGCGCCAGCAGCCAAGATGACCAGAGGCCCTACAATGAGCAGTTCTTC

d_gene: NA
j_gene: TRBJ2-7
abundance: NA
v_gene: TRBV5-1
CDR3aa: CASSLGGVIPYEQYF
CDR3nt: TGCGCCAGCAGCTTGGGGGGGGTAATCCCCTACGAGCAGTACTTC

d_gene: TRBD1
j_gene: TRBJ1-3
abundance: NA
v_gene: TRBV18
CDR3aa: CASSPYSGQGFENTIYF
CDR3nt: TGTGCCAGCTCACCATATTCGGGACAGGGTTTCGAAAACACCATATATTTT

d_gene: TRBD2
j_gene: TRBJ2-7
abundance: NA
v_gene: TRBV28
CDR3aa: CASSLSGTSGTYEQYF
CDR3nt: TGTGCCAGCAGTTTATCCGGGACTAGCGGGACCTACGAGCAGTACTTC

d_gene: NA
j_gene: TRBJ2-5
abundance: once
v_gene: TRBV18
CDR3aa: CASSPRSGQETQYF
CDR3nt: TGTGCCAGCTCACCACGGTCAGGGCAAGAGACCCAGTACTTC

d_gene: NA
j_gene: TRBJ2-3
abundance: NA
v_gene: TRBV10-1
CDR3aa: CASSDKGSRSLGFSDTQYF
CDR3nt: TGCGCCAGCAGTGATAAGGGTTCGAGATCTTTGGGCTTCTCAGATACGCAGTATTTT

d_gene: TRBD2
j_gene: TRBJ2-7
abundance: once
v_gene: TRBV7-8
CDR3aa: CASSLGGSRSQEQYF
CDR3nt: TGTGCCAGCAGCTTAGGCGGGAGTCGGTCTCAAGAGCAGTACTTC

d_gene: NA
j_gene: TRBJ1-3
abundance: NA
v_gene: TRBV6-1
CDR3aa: CASSEVGGSGNTIYF
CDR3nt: TGTGCCAGCAGTGAAGTAGGTGGTTCTGGAAACACCATATATTTT

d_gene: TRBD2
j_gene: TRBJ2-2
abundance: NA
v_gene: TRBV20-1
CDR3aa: CSASLAGGAGELFF
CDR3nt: TGCAGTGCTAGTCTAGCGGGAGGGGCCGGGGAGCTGTTTTTT

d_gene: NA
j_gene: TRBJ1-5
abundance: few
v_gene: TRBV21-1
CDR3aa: CASSLTGRGQPQHF
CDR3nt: TGTGCCAGCAGTCTCACAGGGCGCGGTCAGCCCCAGCATTTT

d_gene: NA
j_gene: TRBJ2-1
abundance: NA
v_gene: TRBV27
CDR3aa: CASSYRATPLDEQFF
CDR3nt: TGTGCCAGCAGTTACCGTGCCACGCCTTTGGATGAGCAGTTCTTC

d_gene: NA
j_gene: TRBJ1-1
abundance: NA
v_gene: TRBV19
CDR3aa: CATYMNTEAFF
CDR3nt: TGTGCCACCTACATGAACACTGAAGCTTTCTTT

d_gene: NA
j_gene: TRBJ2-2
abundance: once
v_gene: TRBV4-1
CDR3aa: CASSLSSRAGELFF
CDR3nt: TGCGCCAGCAGCCTCTCCTCCCGTGCCGGGGAGCTGTTTTTT

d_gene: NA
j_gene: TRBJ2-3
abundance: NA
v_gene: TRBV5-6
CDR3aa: CASSLVPGSADTQYF
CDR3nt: TGTGCCAGCAGCTTGGTCCCAGGGTCGGCAGATACGCAGTATTTT

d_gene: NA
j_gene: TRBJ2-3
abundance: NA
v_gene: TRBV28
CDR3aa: CASSLIVTDTQYF
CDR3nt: TGTGCCAGCAGTTTAATAGTTACAGATACGCAGTATTTT

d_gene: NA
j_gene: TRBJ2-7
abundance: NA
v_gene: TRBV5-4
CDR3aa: CASSLDGGGYEQYF
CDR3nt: TGTGCCAGCAGCTTGGACGGGGGTGGCTACGAGCAGTACTTC